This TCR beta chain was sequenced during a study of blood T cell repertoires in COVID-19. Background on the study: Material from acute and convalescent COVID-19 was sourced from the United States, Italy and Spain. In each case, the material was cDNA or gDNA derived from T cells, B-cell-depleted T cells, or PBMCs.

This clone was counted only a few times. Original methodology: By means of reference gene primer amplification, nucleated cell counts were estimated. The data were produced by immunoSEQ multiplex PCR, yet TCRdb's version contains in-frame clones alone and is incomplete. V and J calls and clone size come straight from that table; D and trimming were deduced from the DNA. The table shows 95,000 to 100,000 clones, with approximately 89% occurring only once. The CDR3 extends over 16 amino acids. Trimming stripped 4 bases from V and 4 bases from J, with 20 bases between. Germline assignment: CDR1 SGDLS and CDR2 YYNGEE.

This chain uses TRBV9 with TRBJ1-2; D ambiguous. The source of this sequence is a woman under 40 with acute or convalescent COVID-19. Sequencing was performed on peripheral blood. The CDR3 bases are TGTGCCAGCAGCCCGACCGTACAGTCAGACGCCTATGGCTACACCTTC. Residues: CASSPTVQSDAYGYTF.